Listed below are T cell receptor beta chains from one sample, sequenced in a study of somatic mutations in cytotoxic T cells in rheumatoid arthritis. The assay was immunoSEQ multiplex PCR, and TCRdb's table has in-frame clones only and misses some. The table records some 16,000 clones, around 77% of them present only once. Sequencing was carried out using CD8+ T cells sorted from blood. The receptors stem from an adult with rheumatoid arthritis. Each CDR3 is given with its conserved first and last residue. A D gene is named only where the DNA matches it firmly. Rows may omit the clone size; those that give it use once, few, many or a size class.

-	TRBV5-4	-	TRBJ2-2	CASSLSGELFF	TGTGCCAGCAGCTTATCGGGGGAGCTGTTTTTT
-	TRBV19	once	TRBJ1-1	CASSMRLQMNTEAFF	TGTGCCAGTAGTATGCGCTTACAGATGAACACTGAAGCTTTCTTT
-	TRBV6-6	-	TRBJ1-1	CASSPSGGMNTEAFF	TGTGCCAGCAGTCCGTCTGGGGGTATGAACACTGAAGCTTTCTTT
-	TRBV6-1	-	TRBJ2-2	CASSEAPGGGRDTGELFF	TGTGCCAGCAGTGAAGCCCCCGGTGGGGGGAGAGACACCGGGGAGCTGTTTTTT
-	TRBV2	few	TRBJ1-6	CASLPGSYNSPLHF	TGTGCCAGCCTACCCGGCTCCTATAATTCACCCCTCCACTTT
-	TRBV7-3	-	TRBJ2-6	CASSLYPGGDAGANVLTF	TGTGCCAGCAGCTTATATCCAGGGGGGGATGCCGGGGCCAACGTCCTGACTTTC
TRBD1	TRBV5-6	-	TRBJ1-2	CASSLYGPRQGSGYTF	TGTGCCAGCAGCTTGTACGGGCCGAGACAGGGATCGGGCTACACCTTC
-	TRBV6-4	-	TRBJ2-3	CASSDRRGRADTQYF	TGTGCCAGCAGTGACAGGAGGGGGCGCGCAGATACGCAGTATTTT
-	TRBV4-1	once	TRBJ2-4	CASSHGTVAKNIQYF	TGCGCCAGCAGCCACGGGACGGTAGCCAAAAACATTCAGTACTTC
-	TRBV25-1	-	TRBJ1-1	CASSPGRGTEAFF	TGTGCCAGCAGTCCGGGCAGGGGCACTGAAGCTTTCTTT
-	TRBV7-9	-	TRBJ1-3	CASSSQGSGNTIYF	TGTGCCAGCAGTTCTCAGGGATCCGGAAACACCATATATTTT
-	TRBV13	-	TRBJ2-1	CASSTQANNEQFF	TGTGCCAGCAGCACCCAGGCTAACAATGAGCAGTTCTTC
TRBD2	TRBV13	-	TRBJ2-3	CASSPRGGLAGGPSTDTQYF	TGTGCCAGCAGCCCCAGGGGTGGCCTAGCGGGGGGGCCGAGCACAGATACGCAGTATTTT
TRBD1	TRBV9	-	TRBJ1-1	CASSVADRGGAFAEAFF	TGTGCCAGCAGCGTAGCCGACAGGGGAGGAGCTTTCGCTGAAGCTTTCTTT
TRBD1	TRBV4-2	-	TRBJ1-2	CASSQAGGDGYTF	TGTGCCAGCAGCCAGGCAGGGGGGGATGGCTACACCTTC
TRBD2	TRBV6-4	-	TRBJ2-2	CASSDSASGGSGELFF	TGTGCCAGCAGTGACTCGGCTAGCGGGGGGTCCGGGGAGCTGTTTTTT
-	TRBV7-8	few	TRBJ2-1	CTSGSYNEQFF	TGCACCTCAGGCTCCTACAATGAGCAGTTCTTC
-	TRBV4-1	-	TRBJ1-4	CASMGQGRGGTNEKLFF	TGCGCCAGCATGGGGCAGGGACGCGGAGGGACTAATGAAAAACTGTTTTTT
-	TRBV10-3	few	TRBJ1-6	CAISGPPGGNSPLHF	TGTGCCATCAGCGGACCCCCGGGGGGTAATTCACCCCTCCACTTT
TRBD1	TRBV7-9	-	TRBJ1-1	CASSSGGLVGNTEAFF	TGTGCCAGCAGCTCAGGGGGTCTTGTGGGTAACACTGAAGCTTTCTTT
TRBD1	TRBV16	-	TRBJ1-5	CASSQVAGGSLGPQHF	TGTGCCAGCAGCCAAGTCGCAGGGGGTTCCCTAGGGCCCCAGCATTTT
-	TRBV30	-	TRBJ2-7	CAWSVGRPVTYEQYF	TGTGCCTGGAGTGTAGGCAGGCCGGTGACCTACGAGCAGTACTTC
TRBD1	TRBV30	few	TRBJ2-1	CAWSVETGGYNEQFF	TGTGCCTGGAGTGTGGAGACAGGGGGCTACAATGAGCAGTTCTTC
TRBD2	TRBV9	-	TRBJ2-3	CASTKSSGGRTDTQYF	TGTGCCAGCACCAAGAGTAGCGGGGGGCGAACAGATACGCAGTATTTT
TRBD1	TRBV28	once	TRBJ1-2	CASSLGTGASYGYTF	TGTGCCAGCAGTTTAGGGACAGGGGCCTCCTATGGCTACACCTTC
-	TRBV9	-	TRBJ1-1	CASSVSKIWGNTEAFF	TGTGCCAGCAGCGTATCCAAGATTTGGGGGAACACTGAAGCTTTCTTT
TRBD1	TRBV25-1	-	TRBJ2-5	CASSEYMTGEETQYF	TGTGCCAGCAGTGAATATATGACAGGGGAAGAGACCCAGTACTTC
-	TRBV28	-	TRBJ1-5	CASSSQISGQPQHF	TGTGCCAGCAGTTCCCAGATCTCCGGTCAGCCCCAGCATTTT
TRBD2	TRBV27	-	TRBJ2-3	CASSSSGGATDTQYF	TGTGCCAGCAGTTCGAGCGGGGGGGCGACAGATACGCAGTATTTT
-	TRBV7-8	-	TRBJ1-6	CASSLGSGGSPLHF	TGTGCCAGCAGCTTAGGTTCCGGGGGGTCACCCCTCCACTTT
-	TRBV5-1	-	TRBJ1-2	CASSLGSTYGYTF	TGCGCCAGCAGCTTGGGCTCAACATATGGCTACACCTTC
-	TRBV2	-	TRBJ1-6	CASRYNSPLHF	TGTGCCAGCAGATATAATTCACCCCTCCACTTT